Sequencing of this T cell receptor (beta chain) was carried out in a study of graft-versus-host responses after intestinal transplantation. The wider study: Recipients across the board were started on anti-thymocyte globulin induction, then kept on tacrolimus and steroids for around three years. Study results and limitations: GvH clones appeared in recipient marrow, some first in ileum or blood. Association was observed between peak circulating GvH clone levels and early post-transplant HvG declines.

There are 16 residues in the CDR3. Trimming cost V 0 bases and J 4 bases, with 15 bases left between them. The germline V gene encodes CDR1 LNHDA and CDR2 SQIVND (reference sequence). Regarding this clone: Its specificity is unknown.

TCRdb's copy holds only in-frame clones and misses some; the assay was immunoSEQ multiplex PCR. The repertoire holds about 86,000 clones, about 88% seen once, with roughly 0.3% in the top ten. This clonotype originated in a human donor who was the organ donor for an intestinal transplant. The chain joins TRBV19 to TRBJ1-2; D gene ambiguous. The specimen comprised unstimulated CD4+ T cells sorted from spleen or lymph node cells, sampled before transplant. CDR3 residues: CASSIEGASRTYGYTF. DNA for the CDR3: TGTGCCAGTAGTATAGAGGGCGCCAGCCGTACCTATGGCTACACCTTC.